Below are 9 T cell receptor beta chains sequenced from a single sample in a study of T cell responses to AZD1222 COVID-19 vaccine. The repertoire was sequenced with immunoSEQ multiplex PCR; TCRdb's copy has only in-frame clones and lacks some. The sample consists of 150,000 or so clones, 91% of them appearing once. The source was peripheral blood, collected 28 days after the second AZD1222 dose. The receptors come from an adult who received the AZD1222 COVID-19 vaccine.

This chain links TRBV6-5 with TRBJ2-7; 7 nucleotides agree with TRBD1. This CDR3 is built from 13 residues. The J segment lost 3 bases and the V segment lost 8 bases, leaving 7 bases of the junction unmatched. CDR1 is MNHEY and CDR2 is SVGAGI in the germline V gene. CDR3 region: CASGDSKGYEQYF. The CDR3 bases are TGTGCCAGCGGGGACAGTAAAGGCTACGAGCAGTACTTC.

The chain couples TRBV19 to TRBJ2-7; 7 nucleotides line up with TRBD1. The ends lost 4 bases at V and 3 bases at J; junction bases unmatched: 6. Germline CDR1 reads LNHDA; CDR2 reads SQIVND (reference sequence). The CDR3 extends over 14 amino acids. CDR3 in amino acids: CASSTYTGDYEQYF. The CDR3 bases are TGTGCCAGTAGTACATATACAGGGGACTACGAGCAGTACTTC.

J is TRBJ2-7 and V is TRBV7-2; TRBD1 matches at 9 bases. Germline loops: CDR1 SGHTA, CDR2 FQGNSA. Trimming took 5 bases from V and 4 from J; bases not matched to a gene: 9. The length of the CDR3 is 15 residues. The CDR3 coding sequence is TGTGCCAGCAGCCCGAACAGGGGGCGCGCGTACGAGCAGTACTTC. The encoded protein is CASSPNRGRAYEQYF. Based on the CDR3 plus reference TRBV7-2 and TRBJ2-7, the full variable domain is GAGVSQSPSNKVTEKGKDVELRCDPISGHTALYWYRQSLGQGLEFLIYFQGNSAPDKSGLPSDRFSAERTGGSVSTLTIQRTQQEDSAVYLCASSPNRGRAYEQYFGPGTRLTVT.

The chain recombines TRBV6-6 with TRBJ1-5; D call uncertain. The CDR3 covers 15 residues. Germline loops: CDR1 MNHNY, CDR2 SVGAGI (reference sequence). Trimming took 3 bases from V and 0 from J, leaving 9 bases between them. The DNA for the CDR3 is TGTGCCAGCAGTTATCTACAGAATAGCAATCAGCCCCAGCATTTT. Translating it yields CASSYLQNSNQPQHF.

The CDR3 DNA follows: TGTGCCAGCAGTTACGGGGGGGCTAACTATGGCTACACCTTC. Its protein is CASSYGGANYGYTF. This chain links TRBV6-5 with TRBJ1-2, with D possibly being TRBD1 (5 bases). The length of the CDR3 is 14 residues. Germline V gene sequence: CDR1 MNHEY, CDR2 SVGAGI. With 2 bases removed from V and 0 bases from J, the gap between germline ends came to 7 bases.

V gene TRBV29-1 combines with J gene TRBJ2-3, with a weak D call TRBD1 (6 bases). CDR3 length equals 15 residues. From germline, CDR1 is SQVTM and CDR2 ANQGSEA. V lost 5 bases and J lost 1, with 16 bases in between. CDR3 DNA: TGCAGCGTTCTGGGGGCACCCTTTGGCACAGATACGCAGTATTTT. This sequence encodes CSVLGAPFGTDTQYF.

V gene TRBV30 combines with J gene TRBJ1-5; 7 positions agree with TRBD1. Germline CDR1 is GTSNPN and CDR2 is SVGIG (reference sequence). Losses at the gene ends were 5 bases for V and 4 bases for J; bases not matched to a gene: 8. The CDR3 has 14 amino acids. The CDR3 reads CAWGRTGRNQPQHF. CDR3 bases: TGTGCCTGGGGCCGGACAGGAAGAAATCAGCCCCAGCATTTT.

The chain couples TRBV6-6 to TRBJ2-1, with a possible D match to TRBD2 (6 bases). V was clipped by 6 bases and J by 3 bases, with 15 bases between them. Germline V gene data show CDR1 as MNHNY and CDR2 as SVGAGI (reference sequence). The CDR3 length is 15 residues. CDR3 residues: CASRGQGLRYNEQFF. The CDR3 DNA follows: TGTGCCAGCAGGGGCCAGGGACTCCGCTACAATGAGCAGTTCTTC.

The CDR3 sequence is CASSQGLAGSSYNEQFF. For the CDR3, the DNA is TGTGCCAGCAGCCAGGGACTAGCCGGGAGCTCCTACAATGAGCAGTTCTTC. The chain recombines TRBV3-1 (or the pseudogene TRBV3-2) with TRBJ2-1; the match to TRBD2 covers 9 bases. J was trimmed by 0 bases and V by 3 bases; bases with no gene match: 6. Looked up from germline, CDR1 is LGHDT and CDR2 is YNNKEL (reference sequence). The CDR3 runs 17 residues.